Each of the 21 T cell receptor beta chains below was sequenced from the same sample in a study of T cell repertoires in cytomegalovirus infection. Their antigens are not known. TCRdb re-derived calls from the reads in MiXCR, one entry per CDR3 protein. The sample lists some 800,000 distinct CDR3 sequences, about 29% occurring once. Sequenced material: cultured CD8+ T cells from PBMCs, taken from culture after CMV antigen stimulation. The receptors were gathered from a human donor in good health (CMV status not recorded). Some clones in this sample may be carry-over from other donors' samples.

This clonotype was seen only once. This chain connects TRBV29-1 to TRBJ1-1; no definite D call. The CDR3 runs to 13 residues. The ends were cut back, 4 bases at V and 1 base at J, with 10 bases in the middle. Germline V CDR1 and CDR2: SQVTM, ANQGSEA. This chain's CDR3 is CSVVLAENTEAFF. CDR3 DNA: TGCAGCGTTGTCTTAGCGGAGAACACTGAAGCTTTCTTT.

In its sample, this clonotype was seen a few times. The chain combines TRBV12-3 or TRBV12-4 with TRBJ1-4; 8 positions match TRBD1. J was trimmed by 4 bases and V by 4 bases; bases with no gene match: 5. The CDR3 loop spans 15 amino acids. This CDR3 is CASSSRQGYNEKLFF. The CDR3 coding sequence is TGTGCCAGCAGTTCCAGACAGGGGTATAATGAAAAACTGTTTTTT.

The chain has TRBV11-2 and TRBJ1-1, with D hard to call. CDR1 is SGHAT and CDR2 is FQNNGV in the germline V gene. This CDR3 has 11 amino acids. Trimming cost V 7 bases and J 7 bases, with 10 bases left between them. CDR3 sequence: CASTPDGEAFF. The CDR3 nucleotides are TGTGCCAGCACCCCGGACGGTGAAGCTTTCTTT.

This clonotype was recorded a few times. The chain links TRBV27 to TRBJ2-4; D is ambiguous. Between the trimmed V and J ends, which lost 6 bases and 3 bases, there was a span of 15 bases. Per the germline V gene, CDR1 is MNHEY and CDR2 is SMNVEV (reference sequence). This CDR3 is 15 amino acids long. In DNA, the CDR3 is TGTGCCAGCAGCACCACAAACGACCTCAAAAACATTCAGTACTTC. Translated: CASSTTNDLKNIQYF.

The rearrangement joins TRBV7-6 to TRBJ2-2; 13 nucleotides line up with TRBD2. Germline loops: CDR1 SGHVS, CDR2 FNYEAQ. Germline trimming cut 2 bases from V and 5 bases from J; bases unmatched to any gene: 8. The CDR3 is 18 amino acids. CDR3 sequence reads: CASSLQLAGGPRTGELFF. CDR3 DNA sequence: TGTGCCAGCAGCTTACAACTAGCGGGGGGGCCTAGAACCGGGGAGCTGTTTTTT.

CDR3 DNA: TGTGCCAGCAGTTTAAAATCGCTGGGGTATGAGCAGTTCTTC. Translated: CASSLKSLGYEQFF. The chain links TRBV27 to TRBJ2-1; D not resolved. The germline CDR1 and CDR2 sequences are MNHEY and SMNVEV (reference sequence). This CDR3 spans 14 amino acids. Trimming pared 2 bases from V and 8 bases from J, leaving 13 bases between.

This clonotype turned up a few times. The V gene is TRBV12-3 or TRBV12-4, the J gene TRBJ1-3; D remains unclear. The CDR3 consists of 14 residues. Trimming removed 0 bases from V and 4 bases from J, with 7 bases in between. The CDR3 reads CASSLARFGNTIYF. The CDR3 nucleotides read TGTGCCAGCAGTTTAGCCCGTTTCGGAAACACCATATATTTT.

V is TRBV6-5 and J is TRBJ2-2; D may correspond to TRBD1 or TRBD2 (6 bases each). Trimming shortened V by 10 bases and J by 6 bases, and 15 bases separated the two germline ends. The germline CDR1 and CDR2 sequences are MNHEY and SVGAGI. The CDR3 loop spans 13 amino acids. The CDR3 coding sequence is TGTGCCACCACGGAGGGGGATGCCGGGGAGCTGTTTTTT. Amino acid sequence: CATTEGDAGELFF.

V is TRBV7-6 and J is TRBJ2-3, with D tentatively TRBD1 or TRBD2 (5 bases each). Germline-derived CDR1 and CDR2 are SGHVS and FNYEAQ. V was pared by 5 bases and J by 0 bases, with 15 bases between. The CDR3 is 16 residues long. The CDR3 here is CASSPRGWGSTDTQYF. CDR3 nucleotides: TGTGCCAGCAGCCCTAGGGGTTGGGGGAGCACAGATACGCAGTATTTT.

CDR3 in DNA: TGTGCCAGTAGTCAAGTCAACAGGGGATCAGACACTGAAGCTTTCTTT. Amino acids: CASSQVNRGSDTEAFF. This sequence joins TRBV19 and TRBJ1-1, with 7 bases aligning to TRBD1. The germline CDR1 and CDR2 sequences are LNHDA and SQIVND (reference sequence). This CDR3 is built from 16 residues. After removal of 5 bases from V and 3 bases from J, the junction contained 12 bases not matched to a gene.

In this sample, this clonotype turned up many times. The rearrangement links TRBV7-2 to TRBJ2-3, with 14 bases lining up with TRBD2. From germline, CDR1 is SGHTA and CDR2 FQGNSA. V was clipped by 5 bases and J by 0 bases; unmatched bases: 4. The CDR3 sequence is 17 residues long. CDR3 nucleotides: TGTGCCAGCAGCCTGGGACTAGCGGGGGCAAGCACAGATACGCAGTATTTT. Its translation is CASSLGLAGASTDTQYF.

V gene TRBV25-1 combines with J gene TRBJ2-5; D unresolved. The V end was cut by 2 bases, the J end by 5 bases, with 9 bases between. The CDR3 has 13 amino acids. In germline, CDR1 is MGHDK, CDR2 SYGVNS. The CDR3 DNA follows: TGTGCCAGCAGTGAACATGGCTCGGAGACCCAGTACTTC. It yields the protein CASSEHGSETQYF.

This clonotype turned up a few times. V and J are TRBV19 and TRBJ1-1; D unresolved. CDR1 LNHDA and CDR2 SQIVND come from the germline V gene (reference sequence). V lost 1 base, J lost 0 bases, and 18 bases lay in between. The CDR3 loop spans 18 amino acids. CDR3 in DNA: TGTGCCAGTAGTATAGTATGGTCGGCCCGGACGTTGAACACTGAAGCTTTCTTT. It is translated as CASSIVWSARTLNTEAFF.

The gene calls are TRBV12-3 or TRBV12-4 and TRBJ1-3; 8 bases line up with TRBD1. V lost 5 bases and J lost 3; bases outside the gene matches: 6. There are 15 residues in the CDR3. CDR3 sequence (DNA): TGTGCCAGCAGTCAGACAGGGGATGTTGGAAACACCATATATTTT. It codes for CASSQTGDVGNTIYF.

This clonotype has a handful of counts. DNA of the CDR3: TGTGCCAGCAGTTACTCCCCAAAGGGGGGTTACAATGAGCAGTTCTTC. Encoded protein: CASSYSPKGGYNEQFF. The gene calls are TRBV6-5 and TRBJ2-1, with D perhaps given as TRBD1 or TRBD2 (6 bases each). CDR1 and CDR2 (germline): MNHEY, SVGAGI. The CDR3 length is 16 residues. Deletions cut 0 bases from V and 4 bases from J, with 13 bases between.

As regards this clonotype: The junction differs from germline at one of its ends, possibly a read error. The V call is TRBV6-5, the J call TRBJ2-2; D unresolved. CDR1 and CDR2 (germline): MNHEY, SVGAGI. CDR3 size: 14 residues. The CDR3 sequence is CANSPQASTGELFF. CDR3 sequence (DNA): TGTGCCAACAGTCCCCAGGCGAGCACCGGGGAGCTGTTTTTT.

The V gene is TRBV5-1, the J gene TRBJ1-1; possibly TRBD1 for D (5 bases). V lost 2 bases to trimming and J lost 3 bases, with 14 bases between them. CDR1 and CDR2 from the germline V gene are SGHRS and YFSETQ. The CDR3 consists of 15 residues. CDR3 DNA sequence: TGCGCCAGCAGCTTCTGGGGGGGAGAAGACACTGAAGCTTTCTTT. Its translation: CASSFWGGEDTEAFF.

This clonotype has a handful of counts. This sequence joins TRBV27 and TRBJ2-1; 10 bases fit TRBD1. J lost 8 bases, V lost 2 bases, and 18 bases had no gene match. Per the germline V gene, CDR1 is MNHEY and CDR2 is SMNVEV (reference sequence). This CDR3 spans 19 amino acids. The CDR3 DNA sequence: TGTGCCAGCAGTTTAGTTCGAGTGCGGAGCGGGACAGGGGACGATGAGCAGTTCTTC. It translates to CASSLVRVRSGTGDDEQFF.

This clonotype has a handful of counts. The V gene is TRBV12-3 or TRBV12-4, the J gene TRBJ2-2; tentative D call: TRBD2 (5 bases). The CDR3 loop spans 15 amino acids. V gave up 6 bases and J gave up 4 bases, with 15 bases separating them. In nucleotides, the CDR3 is TGTGCCAGCAGCCCTATTGGGGAGAGCACCGGGGAGCTGTTTTTT. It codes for CASSPIGESTGELFF.

The CDR3 loop reads CASTWEGMNTEAFF. CDR3 nucleotide sequence: TGTGCCAGCACCTGGGAGGGGATGAACACTGAAGCTTTCTTT. This chain joins TRBV28 and TRBJ1-1, with D maybe TRBD1 (5 bases). The length of the CDR3 is 14 residues. V lost 7 bases and J 0 bases, leaving 12 bases between the germline ends. Germline V gene sequence: CDR1 MDHEN, CDR2 SYDVKM.

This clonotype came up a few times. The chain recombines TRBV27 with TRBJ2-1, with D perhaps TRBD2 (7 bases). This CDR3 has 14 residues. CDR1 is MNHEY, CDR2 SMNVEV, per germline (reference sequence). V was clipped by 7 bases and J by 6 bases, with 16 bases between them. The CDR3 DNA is TGTGCCAGCACCCTGGGGGGGGGCGTCAATGAGCAGTTCTTC. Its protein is CASTLGGGVNEQFF.